What follows are 24 T cell receptor beta chains derived from one specimen sequenced in a study of T and B cells in COVID-19 patients. Blood genomic DNA input for TRB amplification was roughly 250-500 ng. BIOMED2 TRB-A/B primer pools were used in multiplex TRB PCR. TCRdb re-called the multiplex PCR reads through MiXCR, storing one row per CDR3 protein. Here the sample spans just over 7,000 distinct CDR3 sequences, 22% being singletons. The sequencing sample was made of blood. These receptors were obtained from a human donor who had recovered from COVID-19.

The table lists this clonotype with a few counts. The rearrangement uses TRBV5-1 and TRBJ2-1, with unresolved D. The V and J ends lost 0 bases and 8 bases respectively, with 12 bases between them. CDR3 length: 14 residues. Germline CDR1 is SGHRS and CDR2 is YFSETQ. The CDR3: CASSLAYSSHEQFF. DNA for the CDR3: TGCGCCAGCAGCTTGGCCTACAGTTCCCATGAGCAGTTCTTC.

The genes are TRBV20-1 and TRBJ2-5; D gene ambiguous. This CDR3 region has 14 residues. Per germline, CDR1 DFQATT and CDR2 SNEGSKA (reference sequence). V gave up 0 bases and J gave up 1 base, with 9 bases separating them. Written as DNA, the CDR3 is TGCAGTGCTAGAGAACCAAGGACCCAAGAGACCCAGTACTTC. Its translation is CSAREPRTQETQYF.

Note on this clonotype: Being one base from a much bigger clone, this may be a read error. The V call is TRBV30, the J call TRBJ2-4; D is ambiguous. The CDR3 extends over 12 amino acids. Per the germline V gene, CDR1 is GTSNPN and CDR2 is SVGIG (reference sequence). The CDR3 region has the DNA TGTGCCTGGAGAGGGCAGTTAAACGTTCAGTACTTC. Protein product: CAWRGQLNVQYF.

This clonotype is medium-sized (0.01 to 0.1%) within its sample. The chain has TRBV10-3 and TRBJ2-2; 8 nucleotides agree with TRBD1. The J segment lost 5 bases and the V segment lost 6 bases, leaving 8 bases of the junction unmatched. This CDR3 is 15 amino acids long. Germline V gene sequence: CDR1 ENHRY, CDR2 SYGVKD. CDR3 sequence (DNA): TGTGCCATCAGCAAGGACAGGGTACTAACCGGGGAGCTGTTTTTT. Protein product: CAISKDRVLTGELFF.

This clonotype was detected only a few times. The DNA for the CDR3 is TGTGCCAGCAGCTCAGGACAGGGTACATCACCCCTCCACTTT. The encoded protein is CASSSGQGTSPLHF. The chain combines TRBV7-9 with TRBJ1-6; the match to TRBD1 covers 8 bases. V lost 4 bases, J lost 10 bases, and 6 bases stayed unmatched. There are 14 residues in the CDR3. The germline gives CDR1 SEHNR, CDR2 FQNEAQ (reference sequence). Supplemented by reference TRBV7-9 and TRBJ1-6, the full variable domain reads DTGVSQNPRHKITKRGQNVTFRCDPISEHNRLYWYRQTLGQGPEFLTYFQNEAQLEKSRLLSDRFSAERPKGSFSTLEIQRTEQGDSAMYLCASSSGQGTSPLHFGNGTRLTVT.

This clonotype was seen more than once but under ten times. CDR3 protein: CASSVSGLAGENSYEQYF. In nucleotides, the CDR3 is TGTGCCAGCAGTGTATCGGGACTAGCGGGGGAAAACTCCTACGAGCAGTACTTC. V and J are TRBV12-3 or TRBV12-4 and TRBJ2-7; 14 bases are a match to TRBD2. V shed 5 bases, J shed 0 bases, and the junction held 9 bases outside the gene matches. This CDR3 contains 18 residues.

This clonotype is labeled large. The J gene is TRBJ2-3, the V gene TRBV19; D possibly uses TRBD1 or TRBD2 (5 bases each). The germline gives CDR1 LNHDA, CDR2 SQIVND (reference sequence). Trimming shortened V by 3 bases and J by 2 bases, and 6 bases separated the two germline ends. This CDR3 has 13 amino acids. In nucleotides, the CDR3 is TGTGCCAGTAGTATTGGGACCACAGATACGCAGTATTTT. As protein: CASSIGTTDTQYF.

By sample share, this clonotype is medium-sized. The chain recombines TRBV19 with TRBJ2-3, with D perhaps matching TRBD1 (6 bases). The length of the CDR3 is 13 residues. Germline V lookup: CDR1 LNHDA, CDR2 SQIVND (reference sequence). The CDR3 DNA reads as TGTGACTCGGACAGAACCCCCACAGATACGCAGTATTTT. Protein sequence: CDSDRTPTDTQYF.

The chain recombines TRBV20-1 with TRBJ2-2; D unresolved. The CDR3 is 16 residues long. Per germline, CDR1 DFQATT and CDR2 SNEGSKA (reference sequence). Between the trimmed V and J ends, which lost 0 bases and 3 bases, there was a span of 14 bases. The CDR3 reads CSARDLRYRDTGELFF. The CDR3 DNA follows: TGCAGTGCTAGAGATTTGAGGTATAGGGACACCGGGGAGCTGTTTTTT.

The chain uses TRBV20-1 and TRBJ2-7, with no clear D. The ends were cut back, 0 bases at V and 3 bases at J, with 15 bases in the middle. Germline CDR1 and CDR2: DFQATT and SNEGSKA (reference sequence). The CDR3 sequence is 15 residues long. The CDR3 sequence: CSARDPSSVNYEQYF. CDR3 bases: TGCAGTGCTAGAGATCCCAGCAGCGTCAACTACGAGCAGTACTTC.

This clonotype came up many times. J is TRBJ2-3 and V is TRBV7-2; perhaps TRBD1 as D (6 bases). The germline CDR1 and CDR2 sequences are SGHTA and FQGNSA. Trimming removed 6 bases from V and 5 bases from J, with 15 bases in between. CDR3 length: 14 amino acids. The CDR3 region has the DNA TGTGCCAGCAGTCTAGGGGGTAGGGTAGATACGCAGTATTTT. Translating it yields CASSLGGRVDTQYF.

The chain combines TRBV5-1 with TRBJ2-5; the match to TRBD2 covers 7 bases. CDR3 length equals 13 residues. V gave up 4 bases and J gave up 3 bases; unmatched junction bases: 3. The V gene's germline CDR1 is SGHRS and CDR2 YFSETQ. The chain's CDR3 is CASSTRGKETQYF. Written as DNA, the CDR3 is TGCGCCAGCAGCACGCGGGGGAAAGAGACCCAGTACTTC.

This clonotype is labeled medium-sized. The chain couples TRBV15 to TRBJ2-2; the D is unclear. CDR3 length equals 13 residues. Per the germline V gene, CDR1 is LNHNV and CDR2 is YYDKDF (reference sequence). V was clipped by 4 bases and J by 1 base, with 4 bases between them. DNA for the CDR3: TGTGCCACCAGCAATCGGAACACCGGGGAGCTGTTTTTT. This translates into CATSNRNTGELFF.

There are a few counts of this clonotype. This rearrangement joins TRBV7-2 to TRBJ2-6; D ambiguous. From germline, CDR1 is SGHTA and CDR2 FQGNSA. The CDR3 totals 15 residues. V shed 0 bases and J shed 1 base, with 4 bases lying between them. DNA of the CDR3: TGTGCCAGCAGCTTAGCTTCATCTGGGGCCAACGTCCTGACTTTC. This sequence encodes CASSLASSGANVLTF.

This clonotype has only a few counts. V and J are TRBV6-4 and TRBJ1-1; no clear D. The V and J ends lost 3 bases and 11 bases respectively, with 16 bases between them. CDR3 size: 13 residues. The V gene's germline CDR1 is MRHNA and CDR2 SNTAGT. CDR3 sequence: CASSESPLSRAFF. Written as DNA, the CDR3 is TGTGCCAGCAGTGAAAGTCCCCTTAGTCGGGCTTTCTTT.

In this sample, this clonotype is medium-sized. The genes are TRBV6-5 and TRBJ2-2; a weak D match, TRBD1 (5 bases). Trimming left V 2 bases short and J 6 bases short, with 13 bases between. The CDR3 loop spans 15 amino acids. The germline V gene encodes CDR1 MNHEY and CDR2 SVGAGI. The CDR3 reads CASSYKGMVAGELFF. The CDR3 nucleotides are TGTGCCAGCAGTTACAAGGGGATGGTCGCCGGGGAGCTGTTTTTT.

This clonotype was counted ten times or more. The V gene is TRBV6-5, the J gene TRBJ1-2; 7 bases line up with TRBD1. V was clipped by 5 bases and J by 13 bases; unmatched bases: 7. This CDR3 has 11 amino acids. CDR1 MNHEY and CDR2 SVGAGI come from the germline V gene. CDR3: CASSQGERVTF. DNA of the CDR3: TGTGCCAGCAGTCAGGGGGAACGGGTCACCTTC.

This clonotype was counted many times. The gene calls are TRBV7-2 and TRBJ2-7, with D unclear. Germline assignment: CDR1 SGHTA and CDR2 FQGNSA. This CDR3 has 13 amino acids. Between the trimmed V and J ends, which lost 5 bases and 4 bases, there was a span of 12 bases. CDR3 amino acids: CASSPHGRYEQYF. CDR3 in DNA: TGTGCCAGCAGCCCCCACGGAAGGTACGAGCAGTACTTC.

The rearrangement links TRBV5-4 to TRBJ2-1; possibly TRBD1 or TRBD2 for D (5 bases each). Looked up from germline, CDR1 is SGHNT and CDR2 is YYREEE (reference sequence). V dropped 1 base and J dropped 8 bases, with 16 bases sitting between them. This CDR3 has 15 residues. The CDR3 DNA sequence: TGTGCCAGCAGCTTGAATCGGGGCATACAAGATGAGCAGTTCTTC. It yields the protein CASSLNRGIQDEQFF.

By share, this clonotype ranks as medium-sized. The chain combines TRBV6-6 with TRBJ2-2; TRBD2 agrees at 8 bases. V lost 7 bases, J lost 7 bases, and 5 bases stayed unmatched. Germline V gene lookup returns CDR1 MNHNY and CDR2 SVGAGI (reference sequence). The CDR3 length is 13 residues. CDR3 coding DNA: TGTGCCAGCACGCGGGGGGCCGACGGGGAGCTGTTTTTT. Protein: CASTRGADGELFF.

This clonotype was counted a single time. The gene calls are TRBV20-1 and TRBJ1-3; D possibly corresponds to TRBD1 (5 bases). The V end was cut by 6 bases, the J end by 2 bases, with 17 bases between. CDR1 and CDR2 (germline): DFQATT, SNEGSKA (reference sequence). This CDR3 region has 15 residues. DNA for the CDR3: TGCAGTGCCCTACAACGGGAGGGGACTGGAAACACCATATATTTT. Its translation is CSALQREGTGNTIYF.

Points on this clonotype: The conserved phenylalanine or tryptophan normally closing the CDR3 is absent here, so this likely arose from a read error. No DNA is shown, since the ends of the CDR3 on it are uncertain; the CDR3 is the one TCRdb lists. The J gene is TRBJ2-1, the V gene TRBV7-9; the table's D call, TRBD2, was not checked against the DNA. In germline, CDR1 is SEHNR, CDR2 FQNEAQ (reference sequence). Both ends counted, the CDR3 spans 8 residues. This CDR3 is CASSELAL.

This clonotype was recorded at least ten times. The chain recombines TRBV10-3 with TRBJ2-1, with a tentative D call TRBD2 (5 bases). This CDR3 has 18 residues. V was trimmed by 4 bases and J by 0 bases, leaving 19 bases between them. Germline V lookup: CDR1 ENHRY, CDR2 SYGVKD. The CDR3 region has the DNA TGTGCCATCAGTGGTGGGGAGAACCTTTTAAGCTCCTACAATGAGCAGTTCTTC. It encodes CAISGGENLLSSYNEQFF.

The table lists this clonotype with a few counts. The CDR3 reads CASSSLAGGTDTQYF. Here the CDR3 DNA reads TGTGCCAGCAGCTCCCTGGCGGGGGGGACAGATACGCAGTATTTT. This chain connects TRBV7-9 to TRBJ2-3, with TRBD2 matching 9 bases. This CDR3 is 15 amino acids long. Germline values: CDR1 SEHNR, CDR2 FQNEAQ (reference sequence). J was trimmed by 3 bases and V by 4 bases; bases with no gene match: 5.